Included here is one T cell receptor beta chain sequence, with context. This sample was included in a study of chemoradiotherapy in HPV16-positive cancers. This CDR3 is 11 amino acids long. Germline V gene lookup returns CDR1 MGHDK and CDR2 SYGVNS. Trimming took 5 bases from V and 8 from J, leaving 6 bases between them. Only in-frame clones appear in the TCRdb table, and some are missing; sequencing was by immunoSEQ multiplex PCR. The profile shows approximately 29,000 clones, around 84% of them singletons. The source material was blood, sampled from a patient who underwent chemoradiotherapy. The J gene is TRBJ1-4, the V gene TRBV25-1; unclear D gene. The origin of this receptor is a human donor with HPV-associated anogenital cancer. The CDR3 is CASSIWEKLFF. The CDR3 coding sequence is TGTGCCAGCAGTATTTGGGAAAAACTGTTTTTT.